The clone carrying this T cell receptor (beta chain) was counted once. Fresh-frozen tumor tissue and more than two years of survival data were available for all. This CDR3 is built from 16 residues. The V gene lost 1 base and the J gene lost 1 base, with 10 bases spanning the gap. Germline V gene data show CDR1 as LNHNV and CDR2 as YYDKDF (reference sequence). This sample was taken from a study of glioma-infiltrating T cells after dendritic cell vaccination. Study-level information: At biweekly intervals, patients got three intradermal dendritic cell vaccine injections.

Clones were sequenced by immunoSEQ multiplex PCR, and TCRdb holds only the in-frame ones, with some missing. This sample has roughly 90,000 clones; 80% to 90% occur once, and the top ten carry 15% to 18%. This clonotype was obtained from a human donor with glioblastoma. Sequenced material: blood, taken before dendritic cell vaccination. The genes are TRBV15 and TRBJ2-2; D remains ambiguous. The CDR3 DNA sequence: TGTGCCACCAGCAGAGTTCTCCCGGGGAACACCGGGGAGCTGTTTTTT. This translates into CATSRVLPGNTGELFF.